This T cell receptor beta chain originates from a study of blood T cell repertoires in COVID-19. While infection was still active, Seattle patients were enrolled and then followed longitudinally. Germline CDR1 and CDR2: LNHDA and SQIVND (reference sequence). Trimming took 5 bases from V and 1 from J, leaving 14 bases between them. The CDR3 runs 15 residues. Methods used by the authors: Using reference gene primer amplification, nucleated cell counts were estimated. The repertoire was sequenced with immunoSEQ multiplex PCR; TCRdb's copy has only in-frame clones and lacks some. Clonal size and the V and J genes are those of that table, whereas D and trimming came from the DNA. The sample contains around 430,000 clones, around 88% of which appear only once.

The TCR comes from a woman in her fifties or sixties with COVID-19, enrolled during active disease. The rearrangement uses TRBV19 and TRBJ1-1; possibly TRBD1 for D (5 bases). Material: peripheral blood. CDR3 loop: CASSGYGGENTEAFF. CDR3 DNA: TGTGCCAGTAGTGGTTACGGAGGGGAGAACACTGAAGCTTTCTTT.